The clone carrying this T cell receptor (beta chain) was observed at least ten times. Its antigen is unidentified. A library of TCRbeta sequences, prepared with unique molecular identifiers, was generated. TCRdb passed the PCR reads through MiXCR, listing each CDR3 protein once. The table shows around 440,000 distinct CDR3 sequences, with over 9.5% occurring only once. The data originate from a study of T-cell reconstitution after alpha-beta-depleted transplantation in children. Study-level findings and limits: By one year post-transplant, T-cell counts and diversity largely arose from T cells that were newly produced. There were some patients whose high TCRbeta diversity at day 60 came from surviving recipient T cells and thymic progenitors.

The CDR3 is made up of 17 amino acids. Trimming took 0 bases from V and 0 from J, leaving 12 bases between them. CDR1 is LGHNA, CDR2 YSLEER, per germline. The sample here was PBMCs, taken before TCRalphabeta/CD19-depleted stem cell transplant. The chain uses TRBV4-3 and TRBJ2-1; D is perhaps TRBD1 or TRBD2 (5 bases each). This TCR was recovered from a child younger than 10 with inherited bone marrow failure, due to receive a stem cell transplant. The CDR3, as DNA: TGCGCCAGCAGCCAAGAATATACGGGACCCTCCTACAATGAGCAGTTCTTC. It is translated as CASSQEYTGPSYNEQFF.